A single TCR beta chain is shown here with its context. Antigen specificity is unknown. PCR employed 60 Vbeta and 13 Jbeta primers. Profiling relied on immunoSEQ multiplex PCR, and the TCRdb table lists in-frame clones only, not all of them. This sample carries approximately 100,000 clones, approximately 81% of them seen once, and the ten largest clones take less than 15%. This record belongs to a study of cytomegalovirus exposure and HLA in healthy donors. CDR3 size: 15 residues. V dropped 6 bases and J dropped 1 base, with 15 bases sitting between them. Germline values: CDR1 MRHNA, CDR2 SNTAGT. Broader study findings: Among CMV-associated TCR beta chains, most appeared HLA-restricted in a later analysis. Through in vitro validation, a few CMV-associated chains were shown to be specific for CMV antigens. Earlier analysis found most TCR beta V segments productive about 90% or about 30% of the time.

V usage is TRBV6-4 and J usage is TRBJ1-1, with D possibly being TRBD1 (6 bases). This TCR was sampled from a male donor in good health and CMV-seropositive. The sequencing sample was made of PBMCs. The CDR3 DNA sequence: TGTGCCAGCAGAGCAGAGGGGACACAGAACACTGAAGCTTTCTTT. Translation: CASRAEGTQNTEAFF.